The 29 T cell receptor beta chains in this list originate from one sample, sequenced in a study of T cells in Graves' hyperthyroidism and ophthalmopathy. Amplified regions were TCR beta CDR3 sequences from RNA transcripts. First-round RT-PCR targeting the TCR CDR3 was performed with the HTBI primer set. TCRdb re-derived calls from the multiplex PCR reads in MiXCR, one entry per CDR3 protein. The table lists about 640,000 distinct CDR3 sequences, under 25% of them singletons, with roughly a third in the top ten. What was sequenced was blood. Receptors originate from a man aged 25-45 years with Graves' ophthalmopathy.

This clonotype was seen more than once but under ten times. V gene TRBV10-3 combines with J gene TRBJ1-4, with 11 bases identical to TRBD1. Germline values: CDR1 ENHRY, CDR2 SYGVKD. V was clipped by 2 bases and J by 2 bases; unmatched bases: 1. CDR3 size: 16 residues. CDR3 bases: TGTGCCATCAGTGAGGGACAGGGGGCGACTAATGAAAAACTGTTTTTT. It yields the protein CAISEGQGATNEKLFF.

This clonotype was detected only a few times. The gene calls are TRBV2 and TRBJ2-1, with 10 bases that match TRBD2. The J segment lost 3 bases and the V segment lost 8 bases, leaving 7 bases of the junction unmatched. The CDR3 contains 15 residues. Germline CDR1 and CDR2: SNHLY and FYNNEI. DNA of the CDR3: TGTGCCAGCGCCTTAGCGGGAGGCCGCTACAATGAGCAGTTCTTC. This translates into CASALAGGRYNEQFF. Combining the CDR3 with reference TRBV2 and TRBJ2-1 gives the whole variable domain EPEVTQTPSHQVTQMGQEVILRCVPISNHLYFYWYRQILGQKVEFLVSFYNNEISEKSEIFDDQFSVERPDGSNFTLKIRSTKLEDSAMYFCASALAGGRYNEQFFGPGTRLTVL.

Ten or more counts support this clonotype. V and J are TRBV20-1 and TRBJ1-3; D unclear. Per the germline V gene, CDR1 is DFQATT and CDR2 is SNEGSKA (reference sequence). Trimming pared 0 bases from V and 0 bases from J, leaving 6 bases between. This CDR3 is 14 amino acids long. CDR3 nucleotides: TGCAGTGCTAGAGATTTGGGCTCTGGAAACACCATATATTTT. Translated: CSARDLGSGNTIYF.

The chain recombines TRBV10-3 with TRBJ2-7; the match to TRBD1 covers 10 bases. Trimming cost V 6 bases and J 2 bases; bases outside gene matches: 4. The CDR3 is 14 residues long. Per germline, CDR1 ENHRY and CDR2 SYGVKD. The CDR3 here is CAIRGTGETYEQYF. The CDR3 coding sequence is TGTGCCATCAGGGGGACAGGGGAGACCTACGAGCAGTACTTC.

The chain employs TRBV5-6 and TRBJ1-4; 8 nucleotides match TRBD1. The V and J ends lost 4 bases and 3 bases, in that order; junction bases with no gene match: 5. Germline CDR1 is SGHDT and CDR2 is YYEEEE. This CDR3 spans 15 amino acids. The CDR3 sequence: CASSPSTGANEKLFF. In nucleotides, the CDR3 is TGTGCCAGCAGCCCGTCGACAGGGGCTAATGAAAAACTGTTTTTT.

This clonotype was recorded many times. CDR3 region: CASSLAGAFYEQYF. DNA for the CDR3: TGTGCCAGCAGTTTAGCGGGAGCTTTCTACGAGCAGTACTTC. The rearrangement uses TRBV28 and TRBJ2-7, with TRBD2 identical over 7 bases. The junction had 4 bases not matched to a gene; V was cut back by 2 bases and J by 3 bases. Germline-derived CDR1 and CDR2 are MDHEN and SYDVKM. This CDR3 has 14 amino acids.

This clonotype was found a few times. The chain employs TRBV6-2 or TRBV6-3 and TRBJ2-7; 8 positions agree with TRBD1. The V gene's germline CDR1 is MNHEY and CDR2 SVGEGT. CDR3 length: 14 amino acids. V lost 6 bases, J lost 3 bases, and 7 bases stayed unmatched. In nucleotides, the CDR3 is TGTGCCAGCAGACCCGGGACAGGACTCTACGAGCAGTACTTC. It yields the protein CASRPGTGLYEQYF.

This clonotype has only a few counts. The chain is built from TRBV5-8 and TRBJ1-1, with a weak D call TRBD1 (6 bases). This CDR3 spans 13 amino acids. V was shortened by 9 bases and J by 2 bases, with 14 bases between the two germline ends. Per germline, CDR1 SGHTS and CDR2 YDEGEE. This CDR3 reads CAIPDGGNTEAFF. The DNA for the CDR3 is TGTGCCATCCCAGACGGGGGCAACACTGAAGCTTTCTTT.

J is TRBJ2-5 and V is TRBV5-1, with D possibly matching TRBD2 (5 bases). Germline values: CDR1 SGHRS, CDR2 YFSETQ. This CDR3 has 15 residues. V gave up 0 bases and J gave up 7 bases, with 16 bases separating them. CDR3 sequence (DNA): TGCGCCAGCAGCTTGGAAGCGGACGGGTGGGGGACCCAGTACTTC. Translation: CASSLEADGWGTQYF.

This clonotype was observed many times. The chain links TRBV13 to TRBJ1-1, with D uncertain. CDR1 and CDR2 (germline): PRHDT, FYEKMQ (reference sequence). Deletions cut 5 bases from V and 2 bases from J, with 24 bases between. CDR3 length equals 18 residues. As DNA, the CDR3 is TGTGCCAGCAGCCCCCTCCGGGCCCCCGGCGGGGTAAACACTGAAGCTTTCTTT. Translated, it gives CASSPLRAPGGVNTEAFF.

This clonotype appeared many times. V gene TRBV6-2 or TRBV6-3 combines with J gene TRBJ2-7; D ambiguous. CDR3 length equals 13 residues. Trimming shortened V by 2 bases and J by 2 bases, and 7 bases separated the two germline ends. The germline gives CDR1 MNHEY, CDR2 SVGEGT. The CDR3 region has the DNA TGTGCCAGCAGTTACCCGTCGACCTACGAGCAGTACTTC. Its protein product is CASSYPSTYEQYF.

The genes are TRBV4-2 and TRBJ2-2, with D hard to call. Trimming shortened V by 0 bases and J by 3 bases, and 5 bases separated the two germline ends. The CDR3 covers 14 residues. Germline CDR1 LGHNA, CDR2 YNFKEQ. The CDR3 DNA is TGTGCCAGCAGCCAAGATGCGTACACCGGGGAGCTGTTTTTT. It encodes CASSQDAYTGELFF.

The chain employs TRBV19 and TRBJ1-1, with a weak D call TRBD1 (6 bases). The germline V and J ends were trimmed by 6 bases and 1 base, with 12 bases remaining between them. Per the germline V gene, CDR1 is LNHDA and CDR2 is SQIVND (reference sequence). CDR3 length: 14 amino acids. CDR3 amino acids: CASRTGQRNTEAFF. The CDR3 coding sequence is TGTGCCAGTAGGACCGGACAGAGGAACACTGAAGCTTTCTTT.

This clonotype appeared a single time. The chain uses TRBV28 and TRBJ1-3; D is ambiguous. Germline V lookup: CDR1 MDHEN, CDR2 SYDVKM. The CDR3 contains 13 residues. Trimming left V 5 bases short and J 7 bases short, with 12 bases between. The CDR3 protein is CASSRTRGNTIYF. The DNA for the CDR3 is TGTGCCAGCAGTCGAACCCGCGGGAACACCATATATTTT.

This clonotype showed up many times. This chain joins TRBV20-1 and TRBJ2-7, with D tentatively TRBD2 (5 bases). V gave up 4 bases and J gave up 3 bases, with 13 bases separating them. This CDR3 has 13 residues. Germline V gene lookup returns CDR1 DFQATT and CDR2 SNEGSKA (reference sequence). DNA of the CDR3: TGCAGTGCTACCCTGAGGGCGGGCTACGAGCAGTACTTC. This encodes CSATLRAGYEQYF.

This clonotype was counted a few times. This chain links TRBV18 with TRBJ1-1; TRBD1 is a possible D gene (5 bases). This CDR3 is built from 16 residues. With 6 bases removed from V and 0 bases from J, the gap between germline ends came to 17 bases. In germline, CDR1 is KGHSH, CDR2 LQKENI. CDR3 residues: CASSHDRLGMNTEAFF. In nucleotides, the CDR3 is TGTGCCAGCTCTCACGACAGATTGGGGATGAACACTGAAGCTTTCTTT. The entire variable domain, with the rest obtained from reference TRBV18 and TRBJ1-1, is as follows: NAGVMQNPRHLVRRRGQEARLRCSPMKGHSHVYWYRQLPEEGLKFMVYLQKENIIDESGMPKERFSAEFPKEGPSILRIQQVVRGDSAAYFCASSHDRLGMNTEAFFGQGTRLTVV.

The chain combines TRBV18 with TRBJ2-7; 7 nucleotides line up with TRBD1. The CDR3 totals 15 residues. In germline, CDR1 is KGHSH, CDR2 LQKENI. Germline trimming cut 2 bases from V and 2 bases from J; bases unmatched to any gene: 6. The CDR3 DNA reads as TGTGCCAGCTCACCAGCGACAGGGATAACCTACGAGCAGTACTTC. Its translation is CASSPATGITYEQYF.

The chain is built from TRBV9 and TRBJ1-2, with a tentative D call TRBD1 (5 bases). Per the germline V gene, CDR1 is SGDLS and CDR2 is YYNGEE. Trimming removed 2 bases at V and 2 bases at J, with 13 bases between. The CDR3 covers 15 residues. In DNA form, the CDR3 reads TGTGCCAGCAGCGTTAGGGGCTGGATGAACTATGGCTACACCTTC. Translated, it gives CASSVRGWMNYGYTF. Full variable domain (missing parts from reference TRBV9 and TRBJ1-2): DSGVTQTPKHLITATGQRVTLRCSPRSGDLSVYWYQQSLDQGLQFLIQYYNGEERAKGNILERFSAQQFPDLHSELNLSSLELGDSALYFCASSVRGWMNYGYTFGSGTRLTVV.

The chain uses TRBV3-1 and TRBJ2-4; D gene unclear. Looked up from germline, CDR1 is LGHDT and CDR2 is YNNKEL (reference sequence). The germline V and J ends were trimmed by 3 bases and 5 bases, with 8 bases remaining between them. The CDR3 length is 13 residues. Here the CDR3 DNA reads TGTGCCAGCAGCCATGGCAGACAAAACATTCAGTACTTC. Translating gives CASSHGRQNIQYF. The full variable domain, with the rest looked up from reference TRBV3-1 and TRBJ2-4, is DTAVSQTPKYLVTQMGNDKSIKCEQNLGHDTMYWYKQDSKKFLKIMFSYNNKELIINETVPNRFSPKSPDKAHLNLHINSLELGDSAVYFCASSHGRQNIQYFGAGTRLSVL.

The chain uses TRBV7-9 and TRBJ2-3, with D tentatively TRBD1 or TRBD2 (5 bases each). The V end lost 4 bases, the J end lost 4 bases, and 18 bases lay between the germline ends. Germline CDR1 reads SEHNR; CDR2 reads FQNEAQ (reference sequence). This CDR3 region has 16 residues. In DNA, the CDR3 is TGTGCCAGCAGCTCAGGGCCCCACGGGGTAGCAGATACGCAGTATTTT. It yields the protein CASSSGPHGVADTQYF.

On this clonotype: Since a much larger clone is just one base distant, this may be a read error. The chain employs TRBV19 and TRBJ1-1, with D hard to call. Germline loops: CDR1 LNHDA, CDR2 SQIVND (reference sequence). The CDR3 totals 11 residues. For the CDR3, the DNA is TGTTCCAGCAAGGGGAACACTGAAGCTTTCTTT. It is translated as CSSKGNTEAFF. Variable domain in full (rest from reference TRBV19 and TRBJ1-1): DGGITQSPKYLFRKEGQNVTLSCEQNLNHDAMYWYRQDPGQGLRLIYYSQIVNDFQKGDIAEGYSVSREKKESFPLTVTSAQKNPTAFYLCSSKGNTEAFFGQGTRLTVV.

V gene TRBV6-1 combines with J gene TRBJ2-7; D might be TRBD2 (6 bases). V was pared by 6 bases and J by 0 bases, with 18 bases between. The germline V gene encodes CDR1 MNHNS and CDR2 SASEGT. This CDR3 spans 16 amino acids. The CDR3 bases are TGTGCCAGCAGAATGAGTGGGGGAGGCATCTCCTACGAGCAGTACTTC. It codes for CASRMSGGGISYEQYF.

This clonotype has more than one count but fewer than ten. This chain joins TRBV30 and TRBJ2-3; 8 nucleotides align to TRBD1. Trimming removed 3 bases from V and 1 base from J; junction bases left unmatched: 6. Germline assignment: CDR1 GTSNPN and CDR2 SVGIG (reference sequence). The CDR3 runs to 15 residues. The CDR3, as DNA: TGTGCCTGGAGGCAGACAGGGGCCGGCACAGATACGCAGTATTTT. It specifies CAWRQTGAGTDTQYF. Combining the CDR3 with reference TRBV30 and TRBJ2-3 gives the whole variable domain SQTIHQWPATLVQPVGSPLSLECTVEGTSNPNLYWYRQAAGRGLQLLFYSVGIGQISSEVPQNLSASRPQDRQFILSSKKLLLSDSGFYLCAWRQTGAGTDTQYFGPGTRLTVL.

This clonotype showed up many times. The chain employs TRBV18 and TRBJ2-3, with a tentative D call TRBD2 (5 bases). The V end was cut by 3 bases, the J end by 1 base, with 11 bases between. The CDR3 has 15 residues. The germline gives CDR1 KGHSH, CDR2 LQKENI. Written as DNA, the CDR3 is TGTGCCAGCTCACCTCCCCAGAGGGGCACAGATACGCAGTATTTT. This translates into CASSPPQRGTDTQYF.

In its sample, this clonotype was seen many times. The chain carries TRBV30 and TRBJ2-1, with 8 bases lining up with TRBD2. J gave up 5 bases and V 6 bases, and 12 bases lay outside the gene matches. The CDR3 spans 15 residues. From germline, CDR1 is GTSNPN and CDR2 SVGIG (reference sequence). The DNA of the CDR3 is TGTGCCTGTCCGATAAGCGGGAGCGTCAACAATGAGCAGTTCTTC. This encodes CACPISGSVNNEQFF. Looking up the rest from reference TRBV30 and TRBJ2-1 gives the full variable domain: SQTIHQWPATLVQPVGSPLSLECTVEGTSNPNLYWYRQAAGRGLQLLFYSVGIGQISSEVPQNLSASRPQDRQFILSSKKLLLSDSGFYLCACPISGSVNNEQFFGPGTRLTVL.

This clonotype was seen a handful of times. V gene TRBV10-3 combines with J gene TRBJ1-1, with TRBD1 matching 7 bases. CDR1 and CDR2 from the germline V gene are ENHRY and SYGVKD. The V and J ends lost 3 bases and 6 bases, in that order; junction bases with no gene match: 7. The CDR3 runs to 14 residues. In DNA form, the CDR3 reads TGTGCCATCAGTGATTCGGACAGGATCGCTGAAGCTTTCTTT. Its translation is CAISDSDRIAEAFF.

V gene TRBV5-6 combines with J gene TRBJ2-3, with unresolved D. The CDR3 loop spans 15 amino acids. Germline V gene data show CDR1 as SGHDT and CDR2 as YYEEEE. Trimming took 0 bases from V and 5 from J, leaving 13 bases between them. The CDR3 bases are TGTGCCAGCAGCTTGGCTAAAGGTTTGGAAGATACGCAGTATTTT. Its protein product is CASSLAKGLEDTQYF.

The V call is TRBV19, the J call TRBJ2-7, with D tentatively TRBD1 (6 bases). The CDR3 spans 14 residues. The V end was cut by 6 bases, the J end by 3 bases, with 15 bases between. CDR1 LNHDA and CDR2 SQIVND come from the germline V gene (reference sequence). CDR3 amino acids: CASSNSGESYEQYF. The CDR3, as DNA: TGTGCCAGTAGCAATTCAGGGGAAAGCTACGAGCAGTACTTC.

This clonotype was seen repeatedly, ten times or more. The chain has TRBV7-2 and TRBJ2-1; TRBD2 agrees at 9 bases. Per the germline V gene, CDR1 is SGHTA and CDR2 is FQGNSA. CDR3 length equals 15 residues. Trimming removed 2 bases from V and 7 bases from J; junction bases left unmatched: 6. The DNA of the CDR3 is TGTGCCAGCAGCTTAACTGGCGGGAGGGGGAATGAGCAGTTCTTC. It encodes CASSLTGGRGNEQFF.